The entry below describes one TCR beta chain. Its specificity is unknown. This specimen belongs to a study of post-analysis software for immune sequencing data. Findings and caveats of the study: Roughly five TRBV segments were significantly more frequent in patients than in controls. TRBV5-6, TRBV5-1 and TRBV20-1 were among these segments. Controls showed significantly higher normalized Chao1 diversity than did multiple sclerosis patients.

The CDR3 contains 15 residues. The junction had 4 bases not matched to a gene; V was cut back by 4 bases and J by 3 bases. Germline values: CDR1 SGHRS, CDR2 YFSETQ. Presence of unique molecular identifiers characterized the TCR beta cDNA libraries. TCRdb processed the PCR reads anew with MiXCR; each CDR3 protein has one entry. The table includes 400,000 to 500,000 distinct CDR3 sequences, about 39% detected once. V and J are TRBV5-1 and TRBJ2-2, with 9 bases identical to TRBD2. The clonotype comes from a girl aged 2-15 years with multiple sclerosis. Sequenced sample: blood. The CDR3 sequence is CASSKRGDHTGELFF. As DNA, the CDR3 is TGCGCCAGCAGCAAGCGGGGGGACCACACCGGGGAGCTGTTTTTT. The variable domain in full, with the rest retrieved from reference TRBV5-1 and TRBJ2-2, is KAGVTQTPRYLIKTRGQQVTLSCSPISGHRSVSWYQQTPGQGLQFLFEYFSETQRNKGNFPGRFSGRQFSNSRSEMNVSTLELGDSALYLCASSKRGDHTGELFFGEGSRLTVL.